The T cell receptor beta chain under discussion was sequenced for a study of early T cells in non-severe SARS-CoV-2 infection. Study overall: The sequenced material was bulk RNA from unsorted whole blood, and its chains were unpaired. General study points: Anti-spike CD8 specificities were favored by VDJdb matching, whose results missed private and CD4 specificities.

Attachment of unique molecular identifiers to individual cDNA molecules was performed. TCRdb analysed the 5' RACE reads with MiXCR anew, one entry per CDR3 protein. The sample shows some 64,000 distinct CDR3 sequences, approximately 9.1% of them seen only once. This clonotype was recorded many times. Its specificity is not known. Trimming cost V 2 bases and J 4 bases, with 8 bases left between them. Germline assignment: CDR1 LNHDA and CDR2 SQIVND (reference sequence). The CDR3 extends over 13 amino acids. Sequencing used whole blood, obtained at baseline. This chain links TRBV19 with TRBJ1-2; maybe TRBD1 (5 bases). The sequence was obtained from an adult who was a healthcare worker with PCR-confirmed SARS-CoV-2 infection or an uninfected control (not recorded which). The CDR3 is CASSIRQGYGYTF. The CDR3, as DNA: TGTGCCAGTAGTATAAGGCAGGGCTATGGCTACACCTTC.